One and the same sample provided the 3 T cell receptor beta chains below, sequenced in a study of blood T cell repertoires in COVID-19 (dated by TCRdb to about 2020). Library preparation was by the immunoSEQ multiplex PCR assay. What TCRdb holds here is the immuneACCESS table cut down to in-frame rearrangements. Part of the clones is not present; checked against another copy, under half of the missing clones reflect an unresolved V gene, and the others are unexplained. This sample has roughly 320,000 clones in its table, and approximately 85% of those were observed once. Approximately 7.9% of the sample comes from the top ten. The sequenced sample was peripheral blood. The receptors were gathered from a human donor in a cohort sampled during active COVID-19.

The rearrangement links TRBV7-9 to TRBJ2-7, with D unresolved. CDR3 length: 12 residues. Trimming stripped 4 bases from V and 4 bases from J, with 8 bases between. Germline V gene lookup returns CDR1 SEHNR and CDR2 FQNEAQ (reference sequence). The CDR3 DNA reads TGTGCCAGCAGCTCCGAGCTTTACGAGCAGTACTTC. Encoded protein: CASSSELYEQYF.

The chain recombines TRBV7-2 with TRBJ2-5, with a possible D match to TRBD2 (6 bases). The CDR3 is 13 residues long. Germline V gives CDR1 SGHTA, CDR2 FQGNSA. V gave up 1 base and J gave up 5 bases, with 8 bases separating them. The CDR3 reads CASSLGLVETQYF. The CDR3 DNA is TGTGCCAGCAGCTTAGGACTAGTGGAGACCCAGTACTTC. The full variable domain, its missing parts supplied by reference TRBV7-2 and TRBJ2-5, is GAGVSQSPSNKVTEKGKDVELRCDPISGHTALYWYRQSLGQGLEFLIYFQGNSAPDKSGLPSDRFSAERTGGSVSTLTIQRTQQEDSAVYLCASSLGLVETQYFGPGTRLLVL.

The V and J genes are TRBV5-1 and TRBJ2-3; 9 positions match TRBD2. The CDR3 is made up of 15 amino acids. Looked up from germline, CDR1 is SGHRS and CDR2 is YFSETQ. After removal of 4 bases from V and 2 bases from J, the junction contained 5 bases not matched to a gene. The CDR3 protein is CASSPIAGDTDTQYF. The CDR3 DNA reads TGCGCCAGCAGCCCTATAGCGGGGGACACAGATACGCAGTATTTT.